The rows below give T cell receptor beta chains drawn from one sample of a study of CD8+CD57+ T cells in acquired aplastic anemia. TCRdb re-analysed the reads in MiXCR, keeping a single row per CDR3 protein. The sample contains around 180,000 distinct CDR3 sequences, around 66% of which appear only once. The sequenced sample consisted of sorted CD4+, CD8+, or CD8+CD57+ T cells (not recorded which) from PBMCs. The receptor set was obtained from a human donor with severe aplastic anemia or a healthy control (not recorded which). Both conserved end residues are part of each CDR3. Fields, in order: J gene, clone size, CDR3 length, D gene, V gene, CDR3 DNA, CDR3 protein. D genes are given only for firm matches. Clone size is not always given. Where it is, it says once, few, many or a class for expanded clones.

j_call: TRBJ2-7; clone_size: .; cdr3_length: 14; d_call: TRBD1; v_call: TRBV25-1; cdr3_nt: TGTGCCAGCGAGCCCGGGACAGCTAACAATGAGCAGTACTTC; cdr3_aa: CASEPGTANNEQYF
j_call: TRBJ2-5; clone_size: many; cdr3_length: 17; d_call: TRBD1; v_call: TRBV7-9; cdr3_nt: TGTGCCAGCAGCTTACCGGGCAACAGGGGACGGGAAGAGACCCAGTACTTC; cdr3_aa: CASSLPGNRGREETQYF
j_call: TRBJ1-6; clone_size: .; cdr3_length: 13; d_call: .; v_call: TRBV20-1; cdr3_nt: TGCGGTGCTAGTATCCAGGGCAAGTCACCCCTCCACTTT; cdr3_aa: CGASIQGKSPLHF
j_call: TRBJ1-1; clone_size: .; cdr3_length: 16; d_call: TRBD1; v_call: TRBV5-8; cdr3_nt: TGTGCCAGCAGCTTACCACAGGGGGCGCGGGGCACTGAAGCTTTCTTT; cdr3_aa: CASSLPQGARGTEAFF
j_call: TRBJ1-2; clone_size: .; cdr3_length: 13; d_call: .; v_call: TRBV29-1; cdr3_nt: TGCAGCGTTAAGGACAGCCAAAACTATGGCTACACCTTC; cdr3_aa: CSVKDSQNYGYTF
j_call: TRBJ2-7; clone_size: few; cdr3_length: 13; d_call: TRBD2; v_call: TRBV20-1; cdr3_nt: TGCAGTGCTGGGGGGGGAAGCGGCTACGAGCAGTACTTC; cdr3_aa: CSAGGGSGYEQYF
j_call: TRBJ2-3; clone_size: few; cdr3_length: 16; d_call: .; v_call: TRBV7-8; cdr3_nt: TGTGCCAGCAGCTTAGAGGCAGGGGTTGGCGCAGATACGCAGTATTTT; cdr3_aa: CASSLEAGVGADTQYF
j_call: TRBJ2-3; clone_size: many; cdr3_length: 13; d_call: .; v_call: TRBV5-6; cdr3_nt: TGTGCCAGCAGGCGGGACACCACAGATACGCAGTATTTT; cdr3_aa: CASRRDTTDTQYF
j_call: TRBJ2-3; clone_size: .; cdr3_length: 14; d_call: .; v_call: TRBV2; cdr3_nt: TGTGCCAGCAGGAAGGACAGTAGCACAGATACGCAGTATTTT; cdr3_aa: CASRKDSSTDTQYF
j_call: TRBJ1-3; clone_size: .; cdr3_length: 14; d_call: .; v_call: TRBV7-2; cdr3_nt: TGTGCCAGCAGCTTTGTGGGCTCTGGAAACACCATATATTTT; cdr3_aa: CASSFVGSGNTIYF
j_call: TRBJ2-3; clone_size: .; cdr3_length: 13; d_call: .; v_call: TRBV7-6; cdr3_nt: TGTGCCAGCAGCTCCCCAGCTTGGGATACGCAGTATTTT; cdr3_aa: CASSSPAWDTQYF
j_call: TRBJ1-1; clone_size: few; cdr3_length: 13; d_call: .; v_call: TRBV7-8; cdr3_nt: TGTGCCAGCAGCTTACCGGTGTTCACTGAAGCTTTCTTT; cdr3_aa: CASSLPVFTEAFF
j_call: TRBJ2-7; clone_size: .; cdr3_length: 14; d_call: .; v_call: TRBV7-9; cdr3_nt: TGCGCCAGCAGCCAAGATCGCCAGGGCAACGAGCAGTACTTC; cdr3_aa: CASSQDRQGNEQYF
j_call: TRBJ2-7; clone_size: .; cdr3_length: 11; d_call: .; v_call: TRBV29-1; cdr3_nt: TGCAGCGTGGGGGCTTTCCACGAGCAGTACTTC; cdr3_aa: CSVGAFHEQYF
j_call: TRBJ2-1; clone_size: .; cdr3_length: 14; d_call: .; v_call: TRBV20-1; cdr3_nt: TGCAGTGCAAGTGGGCTAGCCCACTGGGATGAGCAGTTCTTC; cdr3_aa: CSASGLAHWDEQFF
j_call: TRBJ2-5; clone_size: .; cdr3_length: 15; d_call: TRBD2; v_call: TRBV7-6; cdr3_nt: TGTGCCAGCAGCACCGCCGGGGGAGGGCGGGAGACCCAGTACTTC; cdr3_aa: CASSTAGGGRETQYF
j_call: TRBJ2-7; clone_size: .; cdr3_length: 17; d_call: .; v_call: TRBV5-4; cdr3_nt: TGTGCCAGCAGCCAAGATACAGGCAGGGCCTTAACCTACGAGCAGTACTTC; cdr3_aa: CASSQDTGRALTYEQYF
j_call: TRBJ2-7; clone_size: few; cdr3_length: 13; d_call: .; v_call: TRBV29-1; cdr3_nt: TGCAGCGTTGAAGATCCCCCAGGGGTAGAGCAGTACTTC; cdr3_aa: CSVEDPPGVEQYF
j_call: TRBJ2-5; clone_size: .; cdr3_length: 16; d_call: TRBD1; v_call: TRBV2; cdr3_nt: TGTGCCAGCAGTCAAGAAGGGACAGGGGGCATGGAGACCCAGTACTTC; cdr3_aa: CASSQEGTGGMETQYF
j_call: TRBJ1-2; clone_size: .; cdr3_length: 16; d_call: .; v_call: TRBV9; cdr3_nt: TGTGCCAGCAGCGTAGGAAGGGGAAACATAGACTATGGCTACACCTTC; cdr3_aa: CASSVGRGNIDYGYTF
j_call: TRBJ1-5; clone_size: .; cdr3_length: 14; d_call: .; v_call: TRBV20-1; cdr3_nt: TGCAGTGCTAGAGGGGGATCTAGCAATCAGCCCCAGCATTTT; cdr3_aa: CSARGGSSNQPQHF
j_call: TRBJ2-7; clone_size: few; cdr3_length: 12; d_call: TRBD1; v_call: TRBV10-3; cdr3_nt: TGTGCCATCGCAACAGGGGGATACGAGCAGTACTTC; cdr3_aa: CAIATGGYEQYF
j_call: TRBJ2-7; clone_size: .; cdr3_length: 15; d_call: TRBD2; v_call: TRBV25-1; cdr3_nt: TGTGCCAGCAGTGTATCCCTGGGACTAACTAGCGAGCAGTACTTC; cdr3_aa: CASSVSLGLTSEQYF
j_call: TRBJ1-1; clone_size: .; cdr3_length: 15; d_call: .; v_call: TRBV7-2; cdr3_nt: TGTGCCAGCAGTTCCTTTCAGCCGGAGAGAACTGAAGCTTTCTTT; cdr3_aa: CASSSFQPERTEAFF
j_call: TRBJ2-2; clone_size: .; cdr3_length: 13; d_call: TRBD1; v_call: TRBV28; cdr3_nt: TGTGCCAGCAGTGCCAGGGGGACCGGGGAGCTGTTTTTT; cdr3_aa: CASSARGTGELFF
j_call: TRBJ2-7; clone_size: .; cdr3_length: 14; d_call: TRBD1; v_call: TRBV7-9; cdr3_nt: TGTGCCAGCAGCTTACCGGGACAGCCCTACGAGCAGTACTTC; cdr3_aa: CASSLPGQPYEQYF
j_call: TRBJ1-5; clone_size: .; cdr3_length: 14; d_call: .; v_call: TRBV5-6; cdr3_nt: TGTGCCAGCAAGGGGGGGTATAGCAATCAGCCCCAGCATTTT; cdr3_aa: CASKGGYSNQPQHF
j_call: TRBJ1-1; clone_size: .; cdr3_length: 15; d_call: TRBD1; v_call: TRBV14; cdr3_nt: TGTGCCAGCAGCCAAGCGACAGGGTCGGGGACTGAAGCTTTCTTT; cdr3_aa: CASSQATGSGTEAFF
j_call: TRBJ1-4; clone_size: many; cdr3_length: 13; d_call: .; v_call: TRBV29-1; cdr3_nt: TGCAGCATTTTGGGACTGCAAAATGAAAAACTGTTTTTT; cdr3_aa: CSILGLQNEKLFF
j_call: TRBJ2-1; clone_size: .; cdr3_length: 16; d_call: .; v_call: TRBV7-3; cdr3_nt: TGTGCCAGCAGCCAGGACCCGGAGCCAGGTGGGAATGAGCAGTTCTTC; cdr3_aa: CASSQDPEPGGNEQFF
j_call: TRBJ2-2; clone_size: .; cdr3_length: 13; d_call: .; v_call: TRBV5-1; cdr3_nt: TGCGCCAGCAGCCGTGGCAACACCGGGGAGCTGTTTTTT; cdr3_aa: CASSRGNTGELFF
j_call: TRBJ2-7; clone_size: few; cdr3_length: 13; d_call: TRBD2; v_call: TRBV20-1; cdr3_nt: TGCAGTGCTAGCTCTAGCGGGAGCTACGAGCAGTACTTC; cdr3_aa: CSASSSGSYEQYF
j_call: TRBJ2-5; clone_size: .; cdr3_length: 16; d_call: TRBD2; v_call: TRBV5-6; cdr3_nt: TGTGCCAGCAGCTTCGCCACGACTAGCCGGGGGGAGACCCAGTACTTC; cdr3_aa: CASSFATTSRGETQYF
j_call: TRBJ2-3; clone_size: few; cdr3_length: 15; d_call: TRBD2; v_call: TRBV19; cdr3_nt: TGTGCCAGTAGTTGGGGACTAGCGGGAGCAGATACGCAGTATTTT; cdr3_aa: CASSWGLAGADTQYF
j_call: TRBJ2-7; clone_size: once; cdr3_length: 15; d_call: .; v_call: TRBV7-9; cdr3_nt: TGTGCCAGCCATCCACCCAACAGCGATAGCTACGAGCAGTACTTC; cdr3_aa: CASHPPNSDSYEQYF
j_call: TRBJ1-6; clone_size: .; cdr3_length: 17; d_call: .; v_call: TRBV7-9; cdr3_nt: TGTGCCAGCAGCCGGAGGACTAGCGGGTCCTATAATTCACCCCTCCACTTT; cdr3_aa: CASSRRTSGSYNSPLHF
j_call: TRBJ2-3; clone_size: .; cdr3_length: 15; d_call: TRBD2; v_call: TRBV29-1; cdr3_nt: TGCAGCGTTGGGGGCGGGAGGGGATTCACAGATACGCAGTATTTT; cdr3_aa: CSVGGGRGFTDTQYF
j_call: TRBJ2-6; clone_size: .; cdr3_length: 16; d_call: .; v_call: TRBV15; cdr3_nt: TGTGCCACCAGCAGAGATAGTTCCGCCGGGGCCAACGTCCTGACTTTC; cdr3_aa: CATSRDSSAGANVLTF
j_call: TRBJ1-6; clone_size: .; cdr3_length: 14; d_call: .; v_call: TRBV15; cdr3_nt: TGTGCCACCAGCACCGGCCGATTAGGTTCACCCCTCCACTTT; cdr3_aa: CATSTGRLGSPLHF
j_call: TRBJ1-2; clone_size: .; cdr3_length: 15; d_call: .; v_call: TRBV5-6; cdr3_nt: TGTGCCAGCAGCTTGCGCGCAGGCCTCCTATATGGCTACACCTTC; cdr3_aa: CASSLRAGLLYGYTF
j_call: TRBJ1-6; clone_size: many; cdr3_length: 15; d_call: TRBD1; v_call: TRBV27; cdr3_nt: TGTGCCAGCAGCCCAGGGACAGGGGAGAATTCACCCCTCCACTTT; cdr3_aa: CASSPGTGENSPLHF
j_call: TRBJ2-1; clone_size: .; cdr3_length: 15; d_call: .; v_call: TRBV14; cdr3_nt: TGTGCCAGCAGCCAAGATATGGACTCTTACAATGAGCAGTTCTTC; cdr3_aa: CASSQDMDSYNEQFF
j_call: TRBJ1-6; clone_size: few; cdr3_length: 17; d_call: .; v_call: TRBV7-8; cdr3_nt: TGTGCCAGCAGCTTAGCGAACAGGGCTAGCGGTAATTCACCCCTCCACTTT; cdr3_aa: CASSLANRASGNSPLHF